These 24 T cell receptor beta chains were all obtained from the same sample, sequenced in a study of beta chain features in type 1 diabetes. Their recognized antigens are unknown. The isolated RNA, all of it, was reverse transcribed, so expressed TCRB transcripts were what got sequenced. Profiling relied on immunoSEQ multiplex PCR, and the TCRdb table lists in-frame clones only, not all of them. The sample holds about 650,000 clones, roughly 12% seen once. Study conclusions and caveats: People with Type 1 diabetes carried modestly yet significantly shorter TCRB CDR3s in all four CD4+ subsets.

Sequenced: naive CD4+ T cells from blood. The receptor set was obtained from a young man with type 1 diabetes.

This clone occurred a few times. This chain links TRBV19 with TRBJ2-7; the match to TRBD1 covers 7 bases. J was trimmed by 3 bases and V by 3 bases; bases with no gene match: 8. Germline-derived CDR1 and CDR2 are LNHDA and SQIVND (reference sequence). This CDR3 comprises 15 residues. The CDR3 nucleotides are TGTGCCAGTAGTATCGGAAGGGGGCTATACTACGAGCAGTACTTC. Translating it yields CASSIGRGLYYEQYF.

This rearrangement joins TRBV7-9 to TRBJ2-5, with D uncertain. The length of the CDR3 is 11 residues. The germline V gene has CDR1 SEHNR and CDR2 FQNEAQ (reference sequence). V was clipped by 2 bases and J by 10 bases, with 8 bases between them. The DNA of the CDR3 is TGTGCCAGCAGCTTATCCAGCGTCCAGTACTTC. Amino acids: CASSLSSVQYF.

In this sample, this clone turned up a few times. The genes are TRBV5-1 and TRBJ1-1; D remains ambiguous. The V end lost 0 bases, the J end lost 8 bases, and 14 bases lay between the germline ends. Germline values: CDR1 SGHRS, CDR2 YFSETQ. The CDR3 contains 14 residues. The CDR3 DNA is TGCGCCAGCAGCTTGGAAATAGAGGCTTGGGAAGCTTTCTTT. Amino acids: CASSLEIEAWEAFF.

V usage is TRBV5-1 and J usage is TRBJ2-7, with 7 bases aligning to TRBD1. The CDR3 covers 15 residues. Losses at the gene ends were 1 base for V and 5 bases for J; bases not matched to a gene: 9. The germline gives CDR1 SGHRS, CDR2 YFSETQ. CDR3 in amino acids: CASSLMLTGAHEQYF. The CDR3 nucleotides are TGCGCCAGCAGCTTGATGCTTACAGGGGCACACGAGCAGTACTTC.

CDR3: CATSRAGQGSRELFF. As DNA, the CDR3 is TGTGCCACCAGCAGAGCGGGACAGGGGAGCAGGGAGCTGTTTTTT. The gene calls are TRBV15 and TRBJ2-2; the match to TRBD1 covers 10 bases. After removal of 1 base from V and 9 bases from J, the junction contained 5 bases not matched to a gene. CDR1 is LNHNV, CDR2 YYDKDF, per germline (reference sequence). CDR3 size: 15 residues.

This clone appeared a few times. The rearrangement joins TRBV4-2 to TRBJ2-1, with a tentative D call TRBD2 (7 bases). V dropped 3 bases and J dropped 4 bases, with 19 bases sitting between them. The CDR3 runs 17 residues. Germline-derived CDR1 and CDR2 are LGHNA and YNFKEQ. DNA of the CDR3: TGTGCCAGCAGCCACCCGGGGACGGGGGGCACGTACAATGAGCAGTTCTTC. Translating gives CASSHPGTGGTYNEQFF.

The chain couples TRBV29-1 to TRBJ2-7; tentatively, D is TRBD1 or TRBD2 (6 bases each). With 6 bases removed from V and 0 bases from J, the gap between germline ends came to 15 bases. The germline CDR1 and CDR2 sequences are SQVTM and ANQGSEA. The CDR3 extends over 14 amino acids. The CDR3 nucleotides read TGCAGCGTCTCAGGGGAGGCGAGCTCCTACGAGCAGTACTTC. Translation: CSVSGEASSYEQYF.

Remarks on this clone: A much more abundant neighbour one base away suggests this may be a read error. The genes are TRBV11-2 and TRBJ2-1, with D uncertain. This CDR3 is 11 amino acids long. Germline V gene lookup returns CDR1 SGHAT and CDR2 FQNNGV. CDR3 coding DNA: TGTGCCAGCAGCTCCTCCAATGAGCAGTTCTTC. The encoded protein is CASSSSNEQFF. The full variable domain, completed using reference TRBV11-2 and TRBJ2-1, is EAGVAQSPRYKIIEKRQSVAFWCNPISGHATLYWYQQILGQGPKLLIQFQNNGVVDDSQLPKDRFSAERLKGVDSTLKIQPAKLEDSAVYLCASSSSNEQFFGPGTRLTVL.

This clone has a handful of counts. This rearrangement joins TRBV6-1 to TRBJ2-5; D not resolved. CDR3 length: 13 amino acids. Germline values: CDR1 MNHNS, CDR2 SASEGT. V was clipped by 2 bases and J by 3 bases, with 7 bases between them. The CDR3 loop is CASSELSEETQYF. CDR3 DNA sequence: TGTGCCAGCAGTGAACTGAGCGAAGAGACCCAGTACTTC.

The chain has TRBV29-1 and TRBJ2-4; TRBD1 matches 8 bases. CDR1 and CDR2 (germline): SQVTM, ANQGSEA. The CDR3 length is 15 residues. The junction had 14 bases not matched to a gene; V was cut back by 8 bases and J by 5 bases. CDR3: CSPPGGQGRQNIQYF. DNA for the CDR3: TGCAGCCCCCCCGGCGGACAGGGCCGGCAAAACATTCAGTACTTC.

This clone came up a few times. V usage is TRBV7-9 and J usage is TRBJ2-1; D gene unclear. CDR1 and CDR2 (germline): SEHNR, FQNEAQ (reference sequence). V was shortened by 5 bases and J by 5 bases, with 16 bases between the two germline ends. The CDR3 covers 15 residues. The CDR3 sequence: CASSPTMNRNNEQFF. CDR3 bases: TGTGCCAGCAGCCCCACCATGAACCGCAACAATGAGCAGTTCTTC.

The V call is TRBV13, the J call TRBJ2-7; D ambiguous. V was pared by 2 bases and J by 3 bases, with 11 bases between. The germline V gene encodes CDR1 PRHDT and CDR2 FYEKMQ (reference sequence). The length of the CDR3 is 14 residues. The CDR3 is CASSLKGRNYEQYF. In DNA, the CDR3 is TGTGCCAGCAGCTTAAAAGGTCGGAACTACGAGCAGTACTTC.

This clone was recorded a few times. V usage is TRBV25-1 and J usage is TRBJ2-3; D unresolved. With 7 bases removed from V and 3 bases from J, the gap between germline ends came to 11 bases. The germline CDR1 and CDR2 sequences are MGHDK and SYGVNS. The CDR3 runs 13 residues. The CDR3 coding sequence is TGTGCCAGCACTATGGCGGCAACAGATACGCAGTATTTT. Protein product: CASTMAATDTQYF.

This clone was seen a few times. This rearrangement joins TRBV9 to TRBJ2-7; 7 nucleotides line up with TRBD2. Germline V gene sequence: CDR1 SGDLS, CDR2 YYNGEE. The CDR3 loop spans 15 amino acids. The J segment lost 0 bases and the V segment lost 3 bases, leaving 6 bases of the junction unmatched. The CDR3 loop reads CASSGTSAGSYEQYF. In DNA, the CDR3 is TGTGCCAGCAGCGGCACTAGCGCCGGCTCCTACGAGCAGTACTTC.

The genes are TRBV6-1 and TRBJ2-1; D perhaps matches TRBD2 (5 bases). This CDR3 has 13 residues. CDR1 is MNHNS, CDR2 SASEGT, per germline. Trimming removed 6 bases at V and 5 bases at J, with 11 bases between. The CDR3 loop is CASRDSADNEQFF. The CDR3 DNA sequence: TGTGCCAGCAGGGACTCGGCGGACAATGAGCAGTTCTTC.

This clone was seen only a few times. The chain uses TRBV28 and TRBJ2-5; 7 bases match TRBD2. The CDR3 has 12 residues. The germline V gene encodes CDR1 MDHEN and CDR2 SYDVKM. Trimming at V came to 8 bases and at J to 1 base, leaving 1 base not matched to a gene. The CDR3 bases are TGTGCCAGCGGCGGGGGCCAAGAGACCCAGTACTTC. Its protein is CASGGGQETQYF.

V gene TRBV7-2 combines with J gene TRBJ2-3, with TRBD1 identical over 7 bases. V lost 3 bases, J lost 4 bases, and 4 bases stayed unmatched. Germline V gene data show CDR1 as SGHTA and CDR2 as FQGNSA. The CDR3 has 14 residues. CDR3 sequence: CASSLTGMADTQYF. The DNA of the CDR3 is TGTGCCAGCAGCTTGACAGGGATGGCAGATACGCAGTATTTT.

The gene calls are TRBV19 and TRBJ2-7; 7 bases fit TRBD1. CDR3 length equals 16 residues. V was pared by 3 bases and J by 0 bases, with 8 bases of the junction left unmatched. Germline V gene sequence: CDR1 LNHDA, CDR2 SQIVND (reference sequence). CDR3 nucleotide sequence: TGTGCCAGTAGTATCTCGGGGACAGAGTTCTCCTACGAGCAGTACTTC. This codes for CASSISGTEFSYEQYF.

The gene calls are TRBV23-1 and TRBJ2-7; 8 bases align to TRBD2. TRBV23-1 is annotated as an ORF whose role is uncertain. CDR3 length: 13 residues. With V trimmed by 8 bases and J by 2 bases, 5 bases remained unmatched. The CDR3 region has the DNA TGCGCCAGCTTTCGGGGGGGCGCCTACGAGCAGTACTTC. It codes for CASFRGGAYEQYF.

This clone occurred a few times. V gene TRBV10-3 combines with J gene TRBJ1-2; tentative D call: TRBD1 (6 bases). Germline V lookup: CDR1 ENHRY, CDR2 SYGVKD. Trimming removed 0 bases at V and 3 bases at J, with 8 bases between. The CDR3 extends over 14 amino acids. CDR3 nucleotide sequence: TGTGCCATCAGTGAGTCTCACAGGGACTATGGCTACACCTTC. Its protein is CAISESHRDYGYTF.

The chain uses TRBV6-6 and TRBJ2-7, with D hard to call. The V end lost 5 bases, the J end lost 5 bases, and 7 bases lay between the germline ends. CDR1 is MNHNY, CDR2 SVGAGI, per germline (reference sequence). There are 11 residues in the CDR3. The CDR3 nucleotides read TGTGCCAGCAGTGAGCTGCACGAGCAGTACTTC. This sequence encodes CASSELHEQYF.

V gene TRBV7-9 combines with J gene TRBJ1-2; D possibly corresponds to TRBD1 (5 bases). Germline V gene sequence: CDR1 SEHNR, CDR2 FQNEAQ (reference sequence). The V end was cut by 5 bases, the J end by 4 bases, with 14 bases between. The CDR3 consists of 14 residues. The CDR3 loop is CASSEAGRGYGYTF. The CDR3 region has the DNA TGTGCCAGCAGCGAAGCAGGGAGGGGCTATGGCTACACCTTC.

The chain recombines TRBV15 with TRBJ1-5; D unclear. Germline values: CDR1 LNHNV, CDR2 YYDKDF (reference sequence). Trimming shortened V by 4 bases and J by 5 bases, and 21 bases separated the two germline ends. CDR3 length: 17 amino acids. The CDR3 DNA reads TGTGCCACCAGCACACGGACGTTCTCTCGCCTGTATCAGCCCCAGCATTTT. Residues: CATSTRTFSRLYQPQHF. The whole variable domain, filled in from reference TRBV15 and TRBJ1-5, reads DAMVIQNPRYQVTQFGKPVTLSCSQTLNHNVMYWYQQKSSQAPKLLFHYYDKDFNNEADTPDNFQSRRPNTSFCFLDIRSPGLGDTAMYLCATSTRTFSRLYQPQHFGDGTRLSIL.

This chain uses TRBV19 with TRBJ1-5, with 7 bases that match TRBD1. The V gene's germline CDR1 is LNHDA and CDR2 SQIVND (reference sequence). V was pared by 6 bases and J by 4 bases, with 6 bases of the junction left unmatched. The length of the CDR3 is 14 residues. The CDR3 region is CASSLGQRNQPQHF. The CDR3 nucleotides are TGTGCCAGTAGCCTGGGACAGCGTAATCAGCCCCAGCATTTT.